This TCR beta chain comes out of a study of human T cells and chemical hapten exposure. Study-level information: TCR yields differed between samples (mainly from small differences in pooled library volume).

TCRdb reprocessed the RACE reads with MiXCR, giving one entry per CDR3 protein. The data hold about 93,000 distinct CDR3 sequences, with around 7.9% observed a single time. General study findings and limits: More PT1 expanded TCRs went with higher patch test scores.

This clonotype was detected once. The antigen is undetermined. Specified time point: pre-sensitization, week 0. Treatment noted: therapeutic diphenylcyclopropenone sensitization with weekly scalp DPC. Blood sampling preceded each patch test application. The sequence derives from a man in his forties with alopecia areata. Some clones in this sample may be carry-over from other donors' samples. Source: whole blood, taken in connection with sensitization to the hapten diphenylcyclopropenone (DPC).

The CDR3 protein is CASSQDPPGIDIQYF. The CDR3 DNA reads TGCGCCAGCAGCCAAGATCCCCCAGGGATTGACATTCAGTACTTC. The chain employs TRBV4-3 and TRBJ2-4; TRBD1 might be the D (5 bases). Trimming pared 0 bases from V and 8 bases from J, leaving 14 bases between. CDR3 length: 15 amino acids. Looked up from germline, CDR1 is LGHNA and CDR2 is YSLEER.